This T cell receptor (beta chain) was recovered during a study of control samples from healthy donors and cancer patients. Germline V gene sequence: CDR1 MNHEY, CDR2 SVGAGI. The CDR3 totals 13 residues. V lost 6 bases, J lost 8 bases, and 16 bases lay in between. TCRdb's copy holds only in-frame clones and misses some; the assay was immunoSEQ multiplex PCR. The repertoire holds more than 95,000 clones, over 75% seen once, with about 1% in the top ten. Material: PBMCs. The TCR was taken from a woman aged 50 to 60 with colorectal cancer. V gene TRBV6-5 combines with J gene TRBJ1-2; TRBD1 might be the D (6 bases). The CDR3 DNA reads TGTGCCAGCAGGGGGGGGCAGGGTCTAGGCTACACCTTC. Protein sequence: CASRGGQGLGYTF.